Below, 31 T cell receptor beta chains from the same sample are listed, as sequenced in a study of cytomegalovirus exposure and HLA in healthy donors. This PCR relied on a set of 60 Vbeta primers and 13 Jbeta primers. The protocol was immunoSEQ multiplex PCR, while the TCRdb copy is restricted to in-frame clones and leaves out a portion. The table records 150,000 or so clones, roughly 80% of them present only once. The sequencing input was PBMCs. These receptors all stem from a man between 25 and 39 years old in good health and CMV-seropositive.

The genes are TRBV4-1 and TRBJ2-3; 7 bases map to TRBD2. V lost 0 bases, J lost 2 bases, and 8 bases stayed unmatched. CDR1 and CDR2 from the germline V gene are MGHRA and YSYEKL. This CDR3 comprises 17 residues. CDR3 DNA: TGCGCCAGCAGCCAAGATCGAGCTAGCGGATACACAGATACGCAGTATTTT. It translates to CASSQDRASGYTDTQYF.

This clone occurred a few times. The chain has TRBV27 and TRBJ2-1; 8 bases fit TRBD2. After removal of 6 bases from V and 15 bases from J, the junction contained 22 bases not matched to a gene. Germline CDR1 and CDR2: MNHEY and SMNVEV (reference sequence). There are 16 residues in the CDR3. The CDR3 here is CASRVEVGLGYKNWFF. The CDR3 region has the DNA TGTGCCAGCAGAGTCGAGGTGGGACTAGGTTATAAAAATTGGTTCTTC.

This clone turned up a few times. This chain links TRBV2 with TRBJ2-7; perhaps TRBD1 as D (5 bases). Deletions cut 3 bases from V and 3 bases from J, with 6 bases between. The V gene's germline CDR1 is SNHLY and CDR2 FYNNEI. The CDR3 length is 12 residues. CDR3 protein: CASSDRDYEQYF. The CDR3 bases are TGTGCCAGCAGTGACAGGGACTACGAGCAGTACTTC.

The chain combines TRBV7-9 with TRBJ2-2; TRBD2 agrees at 7 bases. V lost 6 bases to trimming and J lost 0 bases; unmatched junction nucleotides: 4. This CDR3 contains 15 residues. Germline V lookup: CDR1 SEHNR, CDR2 FQNEAQ (reference sequence). In DNA, the CDR3 is TGTGCCAGCAGGGTAGCGGGTTCGAACACCGGGGAGCTGTTTTTT. Amino acids: CASRVAGSNTGELFF.

The V and J genes are TRBV19 and TRBJ2-1, with a possible D match to TRBD2 (6 bases). CDR3 length: 14 residues. Germline V gene lookup returns CDR1 LNHDA and CDR2 SQIVND (reference sequence). The V end was cut by 2 bases, the J end by 8 bases, with 13 bases between. CDR3 protein: CASSIQLAKDEQFF. Here the CDR3 DNA reads TGTGCCAGTAGTATACAACTAGCAAAGGATGAGCAGTTCTTC.

This clone was seen a few times. V and J are TRBV19 and TRBJ1-1; D call uncertain. The CDR3 covers 15 residues. Trimming shortened V by 3 bases and J by 2 bases, and 13 bases separated the two germline ends. Germline assignment: CDR1 LNHDA and CDR2 SQIVND (reference sequence). Here the CDR3 reads CASSMARRSNTEAFF. In nucleotides, the CDR3 is TGTGCCAGTAGTATGGCCCGACGGAGTAACACTGAAGCTTTCTTT.

This clone was counted once. The V gene is TRBV6-5, the J gene TRBJ2-7; 7 bases map to TRBD1. Germline CDR1 and CDR2: MNHEY and SVGAGI. J was trimmed by 4 bases and V by 4 bases; bases with no gene match: 7. This CDR3 contains 14 residues. CDR3 sequence: CASSSPRGQYEQYF. In nucleotides, the CDR3 is TGTGCCAGCAGTTCCCCGAGGGGGCAATACGAGCAGTACTTC.

The J gene is TRBJ2-5, the V gene TRBV30, with D possibly TRBD1 on 7 matching bases. The length of the CDR3 is 15 residues. Trimming removed 0 bases from V and 4 bases from J, with 15 bases in between. Germline lookup yields CDR1 GTSNPN and CDR2 SVGIG (reference sequence). The DNA for the CDR3 is TGTGCCTGGAGTGTCATGGCAGGGGGGCGAGAGACCCAGTACTTC. It is translated as CAWSVMAGGRETQYF.

The chain employs TRBV6-1 and TRBJ2-1, with TRBD2 matching 14 bases. The germline V gene has CDR1 MNHNS and CDR2 SASEGT. J gave up 9 bases and V 7 bases, and 5 bases lay outside the gene matches. This CDR3 has 14 amino acids. DNA for the CDR3: TGTGCCAGCACTAGACTAGCGGGAGGGAGTGAGCAGTTCTTC. Protein: CASTRLAGGSEQFF.

The chain joins TRBV9 to TRBJ2-2, with 8 bases fitting TRBD1. The CDR3 extends over 16 amino acids. Germline CDR1 and CDR2: SGDLS and YYNGEE. Trimming took 4 bases from V and 1 from J; bases not matched to a gene: 6. The CDR3 region is CASSLPDRVNTGELFF. The CDR3 bases are TGTGCCAGCAGCCTCCCGGACAGGGTGAACACCGGGGAGCTGTTTTTT.

The J gene is TRBJ1-2, the V gene TRBV4-1, with D perhaps TRBD1 (6 bases). Between the trimmed V and J ends, which lost 4 bases and 0 bases, there was a span of 12 bases. From germline, CDR1 is MGHRA and CDR2 YSYEKL. The CDR3 length is 15 residues. The DNA of the CDR3 is TGCGCCAGCAGCCCCCGACAGGAGCCTAACTATGGCTACACCTTC. Translated: CASSPRQEPNYGYTF.

The chain combines TRBV7-3 with TRBJ2-1; TRBD2 matches 9 bases. Unmatched junction bases numbered 5, after V lost 2 bases and J lost 6 bases. Germline lookup yields CDR1 SGHTA and CDR2 FQGTGA. The CDR3 contains 15 residues. The CDR3 reads CASSLAGTSSNEQFF. DNA for the CDR3: TGTGCCAGCAGCTTAGCCGGGACTAGCAGCAATGAGCAGTTCTTC.

The V and J genes are TRBV4-1 and TRBJ1-5, with D possibly TRBD1 on 6 matching bases. The ends were cut back, 1 base at V and 1 base at J, with 11 bases in the middle. CDR3 length equals 16 residues. The germline V gene encodes CDR1 MGHRA and CDR2 YSYEKL. The DNA of the CDR3 is TGCGCCAGCAGCCAAGGTCCGGGGGGCAGCAATCAGCCCCAGCATTTT. Amino acid sequence: CASSQGPGGSNQPQHF.

This clone was observed a handful of times. The genes are TRBV6-5 and TRBJ2-3; possible D gene TRBD2, 7 bases. Per germline, CDR1 MNHEY and CDR2 SVGAGI. V lost 10 bases and J lost 0, with 14 bases in between. CDR3 length: 14 residues. In DNA form, the CDR3 reads TGTGCCACCAGCCGGGGGGCTAGCACAGATACGCAGTATTTT. It yields the protein CATSRGASTDTQYF.

This chain links TRBV7-2 with TRBJ2-7, with D perhaps matching TRBD2 (6 bases). V was trimmed by 6 bases and J by 6 bases, leaving 18 bases between them. The V gene's germline CDR1 is SGHTA and CDR2 FQGNSA. The CDR3 spans 14 residues. In DNA form, the CDR3 reads TGTGCCAGCAGTCCGCAAACTAGCTTCCCCGAGCAGTACTTC. Translation: CASSPQTSFPEQYF.

This chain connects TRBV6-6 to TRBJ1-1; maybe TRBD1 (6 bases). Germline CDR1 MNHNY, CDR2 SVGAGI (reference sequence). The CDR3 runs 15 residues. Between the trimmed V and J ends, which lost 2 bases and 3 bases, there was a span of 13 bases. This CDR3 is CASSYGAPGDTEAFF. CDR3 DNA sequence: TGTGCCAGCAGTTACGGGGCCCCAGGGGACACTGAAGCTTTCTTT.

The chain recombines TRBV21-1 with TRBJ1-5; no check of the table's D call, TRBD1, against the DNA was made. TRBV21-1 is an annotated pseudogene. The CDR3 contains 16 residues. CDR3 loop: CASSAGTDDSNQPQHF. CDR3 in DNA: TGTGCCAGCAGCGCCGGGACAGACGATAGCAATCAGCCCCAGCATTTT.

V usage is TRBV7-8 and J usage is TRBJ2-2; maybe TRBD2 (5 bases). Germline V gene sequence: CDR1 SGHVS, CDR2 FQNEAQ. The CDR3 loop spans 14 amino acids. V was trimmed by 5 bases and J by 7 bases, leaving 14 bases between them. CDR3 sequence reads: CASSPILGSGELFF. The CDR3 nucleotides are TGTGCCAGCAGCCCTATCCTAGGGAGCGGGGAGCTGTTTTTT.

This sequence joins TRBV5-1 and TRBJ2-5, with 8 nucleotides matching TRBD1. CDR1 is SGHRS, CDR2 YFSETQ, per germline. V shed 3 bases and J 2 bases; nucleotides not matched to a gene: 9. This CDR3 has 16 residues. In DNA form, the CDR3 reads TGCGCCAGCAGCTGGGCCGGGGGACAGGAACAAGAGACCCAGTACTTC. Its translation: CASSWAGGQEQETQYF.

The CDR3 is CASSWGLAYEQYF. CDR3 nucleotide sequence: TGTGCCAGCAGTTGGGGACTAGCGTACGAGCAGTACTTC. This chain joins TRBV6-5 and TRBJ2-7, with TRBD2 identical over 10 bases. Germline V gene lookup returns CDR1 MNHEY and CDR2 SVGAGI. The J segment lost 4 bases and the V segment lost 4 bases, leaving 1 base of the junction unmatched. This CDR3 is built from 13 residues.

The CDR3 loop is CASSEQGAPLWGEQYF. The DNA of the CDR3 is TGTGCCAGCAGTGAACAGGGGGCACCGCTCTGGGGCGAGCAGTACTTC. The chain is built from TRBV6-1 and TRBJ2-5; 8 bases map to TRBD1. Matching the DNA end better, TRBJ2-7 makes the J call doubtful. The CDR3 contains 16 residues. Germline V gives CDR1 MNHNS, CDR2 SASEGT.

The rearrangement joins TRBV6-4 to TRBJ2-3, with 8 bases fitting TRBD2. The CDR3 is made up of 15 amino acids. The germline CDR1 and CDR2 sequences are MRHNA and SNTAGT. The trim removed 0 bases at V and 4 bases at J, leaving 3 bases unmatched. The CDR3 sequence is CASSDSTGGPDTQYF. CDR3 bases: TGTGCCAGCAGTGACTCGACGGGGGGGCCAGATACGCAGTATTTT.

V gene TRBV7-3 combines with J gene TRBJ1-2; D may be TRBD1 (5 bases). From germline, CDR1 is SGHTA and CDR2 FQGTGA. The germline V and J ends were trimmed by 2 bases and 4 bases, with 8 bases remaining between them. This CDR3 has 13 amino acids. The CDR3 spells CASSLQGSYGYTF. DNA for the CDR3: TGTGCCAGCAGCTTACAGGGAAGCTATGGCTACACCTTC.

The chain's CDR3 is CASSSIAGGTVYEQYF. As DNA, the CDR3 is TGTGCCAGCAGTTCCATCGCCGGCGGGACCGTTTACGAGCAGTACTTC. The chain combines TRBV28 with TRBJ2-5, with TRBD2 as a possible D gene (6 bases). The DNA matches TRBJ2-7 better at its end, which makes the J call doubtful. The germline V gene has CDR1 MDHEN and CDR2 SYDVKM. There are 16 residues in the CDR3.

V gene TRBV10-3 combines with J gene TRBJ2-5; D is undetermined. The DNA matches TRBJ2-7 better at its end, which makes the J call doubtful. The CDR3 runs 12 residues. Germline CDR1 and CDR2: ENHRY and SYGVKD. This CDR3 reads CAISESSNEQYF. The CDR3 DNA is TGTGCCATCAGTGAGTCTAGCAACGAGCAGTACTTC.

This sequence joins TRBV20-1 and TRBJ1-2; D not resolved. Germline lookup yields CDR1 DFQATT and CDR2 SNEGSKA (reference sequence). V gave up 1 base and J gave up 7 bases, with 7 bases separating them. CDR3 length: 11 residues. CDR3 protein: CSARGSGGYTF. As DNA, the CDR3 is TGCAGTGCTAGAGGATCCGGTGGCTACACCTTC.

The rearrangement uses TRBV7-9 and TRBJ2-7, with 7 bases that match TRBD1. Germline V CDR1 and CDR2: SEHNR, FQNEAQ (reference sequence). This CDR3 is 15 amino acids long. The trim removed 4 bases at V and 3 bases at J, leaving 9 bases unmatched. The CDR3: CASSSATGQFYEQYF. The CDR3 nucleotides read TGTGCCAGCAGCTCCGCGACGGGACAGTTCTACGAGCAGTACTTC.

J is TRBJ1-5 and V is TRBV7-9; possibly TRBD1 for D (5 bases). Per the germline V gene, CDR1 is SEHNR and CDR2 is FQNEAQ (reference sequence). The CDR3 is made up of 16 amino acids. Trimming cost V 1 base and J 1 base, with 11 bases left between them. CDR3 DNA sequence: TGTGCCAGCAGCTTAGGTGGGGGGGACAGCAATCAGCCCCAGCATTTT. Its translation: CASSLGGGDSNQPQHF.

J is TRBJ2-5 and V is TRBV4-1, with TRBD1 matching over 11 bases. This CDR3 spans 18 amino acids. CDR1 is MGHRA, CDR2 YSYEKL, per germline. J gave up 2 bases and V 4 bases, and 12 bases lay outside the gene matches. CDR3 loop: CASSRPAGQGDPQETQYF. The CDR3 DNA reads TGCGCCAGCAGCCGCCCTGCGGGACAGGGGGACCCTCAAGAGACCCAGTACTTC.

This clone was recorded once. V is TRBV6-1 and J is TRBJ2-3; D may be TRBD2 (6 bases). Trimming left V 4 bases short and J 0 bases short, with 8 bases between. This CDR3 comprises 14 residues. Per the germline V gene, CDR1 is MNHNS and CDR2 is SASEGT. CDR3 sequence (DNA): TGTGCCAGCAGTGTGGGGACTAGCACAGATACGCAGTATTTT. Translating gives CASSVGTSTDTQYF.

The V gene is TRBV28, the J gene TRBJ2-7; 8 nucleotides match TRBD2. Germline loops: CDR1 MDHEN, CDR2 SYDVKM. The CDR3 contains 16 residues. Losses at the gene ends were 8 bases for V and 4 bases for J; bases not matched to a gene: 16. CDR3 loop: CASAVASGRSMYEQYF. The CDR3 DNA reads as TGTGCCAGCGCCGTGGCCAGCGGGAGAAGCATGTACGAGCAGTACTTC.